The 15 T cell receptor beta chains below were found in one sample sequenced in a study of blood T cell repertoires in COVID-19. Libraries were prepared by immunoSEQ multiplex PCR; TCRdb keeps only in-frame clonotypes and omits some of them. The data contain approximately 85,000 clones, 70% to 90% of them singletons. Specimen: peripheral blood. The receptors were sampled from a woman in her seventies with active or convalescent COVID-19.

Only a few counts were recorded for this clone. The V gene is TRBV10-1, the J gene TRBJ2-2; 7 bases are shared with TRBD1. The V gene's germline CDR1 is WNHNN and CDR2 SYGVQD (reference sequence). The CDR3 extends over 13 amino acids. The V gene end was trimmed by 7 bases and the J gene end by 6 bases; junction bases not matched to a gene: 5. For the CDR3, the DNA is TGCGCCAGCAAAGACAGGGCCGCCGGGGAGCTGTTTTTT. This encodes CASKDRAAGELFF.

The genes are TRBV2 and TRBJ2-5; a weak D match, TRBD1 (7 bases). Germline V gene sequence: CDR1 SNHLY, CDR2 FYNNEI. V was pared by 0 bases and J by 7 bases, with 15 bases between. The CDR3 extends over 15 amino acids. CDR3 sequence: CASSEAQGGFGTQYF. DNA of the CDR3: TGTGCCAGCAGTGAAGCGCAGGGGGGTTTCGGGACCCAGTACTTC.

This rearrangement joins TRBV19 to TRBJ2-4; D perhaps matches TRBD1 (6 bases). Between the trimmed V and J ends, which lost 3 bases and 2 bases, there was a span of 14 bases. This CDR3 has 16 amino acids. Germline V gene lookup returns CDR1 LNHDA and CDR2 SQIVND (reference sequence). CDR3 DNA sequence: TGTGCCAGTAGTATTGGGGGCGCAGTAACCAAAAACATTCAGTACTTC. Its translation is CASSIGGAVTKNIQYF.

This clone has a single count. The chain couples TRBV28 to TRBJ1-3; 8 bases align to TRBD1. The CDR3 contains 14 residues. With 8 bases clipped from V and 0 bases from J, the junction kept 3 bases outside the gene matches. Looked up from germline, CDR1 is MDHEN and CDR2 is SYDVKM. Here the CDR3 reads CASGQGLSGNTIYF. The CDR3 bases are TGTGCCAGCGGACAGGGCCTCTCTGGAAACACCATATATTTT. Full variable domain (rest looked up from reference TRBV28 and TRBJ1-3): DVKVTQSSRYLVKRTGEKVFLECVQDMDHENMFWYRQDPGLGLRLIYFSYDVKMKEKGDIPEGYSVSREKKERFSLILESASTNQTSMYLCASGQGLSGNTIYFGEGSWLTVV.

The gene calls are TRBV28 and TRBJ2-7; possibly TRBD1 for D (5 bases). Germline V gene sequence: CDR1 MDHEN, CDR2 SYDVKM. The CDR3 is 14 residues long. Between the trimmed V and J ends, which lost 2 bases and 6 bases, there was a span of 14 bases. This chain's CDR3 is CASSLGHLRGEQYF. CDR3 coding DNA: TGTGCCAGCAGTTTAGGGCACCTAAGGGGCGAGCAGTACTTC.

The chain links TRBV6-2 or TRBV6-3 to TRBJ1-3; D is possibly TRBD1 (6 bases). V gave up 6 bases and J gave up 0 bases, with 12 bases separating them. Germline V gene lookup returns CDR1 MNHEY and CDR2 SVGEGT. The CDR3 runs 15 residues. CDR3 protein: CASSLDRTSGNTIYF. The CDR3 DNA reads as TGTGCCAGCAGCCTCGACAGGACCTCTGGAAACACCATATATTTT.

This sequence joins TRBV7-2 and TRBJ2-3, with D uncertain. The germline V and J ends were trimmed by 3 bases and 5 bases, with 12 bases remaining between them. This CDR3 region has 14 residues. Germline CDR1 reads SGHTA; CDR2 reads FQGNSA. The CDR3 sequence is CASSLRSPGDTQYF. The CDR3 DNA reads TGTGCCAGCAGCTTGCGAAGTCCCGGAGATACGCAGTATTTT.

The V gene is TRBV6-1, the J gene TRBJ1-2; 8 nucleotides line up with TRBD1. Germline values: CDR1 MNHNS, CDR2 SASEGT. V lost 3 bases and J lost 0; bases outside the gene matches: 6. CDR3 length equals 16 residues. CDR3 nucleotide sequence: TGTGCCAGCAGTGATCCCATACAGGGGGCTAACTATGGCTACACCTTC. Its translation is CASSDPIQGANYGYTF.

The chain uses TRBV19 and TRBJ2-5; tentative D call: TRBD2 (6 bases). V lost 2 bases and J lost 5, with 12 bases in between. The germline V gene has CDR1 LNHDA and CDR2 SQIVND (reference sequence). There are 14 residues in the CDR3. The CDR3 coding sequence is TGTGCCAGTAGTATAATCGGGGGAATGGAGACCCAGTACTTC. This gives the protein CASSIIGGMETQYF. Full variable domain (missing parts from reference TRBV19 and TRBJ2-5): DGGITQSPKYLFRKEGQNVTLSCEQNLNHDAMYWYRQDPGQGLRLIYYSQIVNDFQKGDIAEGYSVSREKKESFPLTVTSAQKNPTAFYLCASSIIGGMETQYFGPGTRLLVL.

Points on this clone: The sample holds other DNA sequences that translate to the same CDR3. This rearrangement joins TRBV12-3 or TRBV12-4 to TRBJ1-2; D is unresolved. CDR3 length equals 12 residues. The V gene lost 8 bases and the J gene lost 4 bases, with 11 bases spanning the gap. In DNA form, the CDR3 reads TGTGCCAGCTCTTCGGGAGGCTATGGCTACACCTTC. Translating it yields CASSSGGYGYTF.

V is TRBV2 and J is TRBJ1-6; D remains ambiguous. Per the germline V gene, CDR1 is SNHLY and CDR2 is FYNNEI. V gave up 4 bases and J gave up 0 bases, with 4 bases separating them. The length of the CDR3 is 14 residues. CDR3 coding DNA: TGTGCCAGCAGTGGTAGCTCCTATAATTCACCCCTCCACTTT. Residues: CASSGSSYNSPLHF.

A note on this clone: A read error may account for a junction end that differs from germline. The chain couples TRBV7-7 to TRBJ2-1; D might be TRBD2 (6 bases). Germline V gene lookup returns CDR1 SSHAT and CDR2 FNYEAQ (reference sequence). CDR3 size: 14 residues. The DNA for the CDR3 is TGTGCTAGCAGCCCGGGACTCTCCTACAATGAGCAGTTCTTC. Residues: CASSPGLSYNEQFF.

The CDR3 DNA is TGTGCCAGCAGTTTGTCCAGGTCTTACTACGAGCAGTACTTC. Translating gives CASSLSRSYYEQYF. This chain uses TRBV27 with TRBJ2-7; D unresolved. The germline V gene has CDR1 MNHEY and CDR2 SMNVEV (reference sequence). Trimming took 3 bases from V and 3 from J, leaving 12 bases between them. CDR3 length: 14 residues.

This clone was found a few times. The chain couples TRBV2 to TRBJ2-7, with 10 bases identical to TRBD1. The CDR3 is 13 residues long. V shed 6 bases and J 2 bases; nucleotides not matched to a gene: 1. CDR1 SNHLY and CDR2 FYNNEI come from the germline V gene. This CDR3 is CASRGTGAYEQYF. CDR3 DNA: TGTGCCAGCAGAGGGACAGGGGCCTACGAGCAGTACTTC. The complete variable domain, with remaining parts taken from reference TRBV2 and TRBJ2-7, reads EPEVTQTPSHQVTQMGQEVILRCVPISNHLYFYWYRQILGQKVEFLVSFYNNEISEKSEIFDDQFSVERPDGSNFTLKIRSTKLEDSAMYFCASRGTGAYEQYFGPGTRLTVT.

CDR3 in amino acids: CASSHPEGGAYNEQFF. The CDR3 DNA reads as TGTGCCAGTAGCCATCCAGAAGGGGGGGCCTACAATGAGCAGTTCTTC. J is TRBJ2-1 and V is TRBV19, with D possibly matching TRBD2 (7 bases). The CDR3 is 16 amino acids. V was cut by 6 bases and J by 2 bases, with 17 bases left in between. Germline V CDR1 and CDR2: LNHDA, SQIVND (reference sequence).